Presented here are 9 T cell receptor beta chains from one specimen sequenced in a study of blood T cells in healthy people across ages. A second PCR of roughly 7 to 11 cycles used a sample-barcoded 5' primer and a J-beta primer mix. Each CDR3 protein gets one entry after TCRdb re-called the 5' RACE reads with MiXCR. The data contain 1.5 million or so distinct CDR3 sequences, 35% to 45% of them singletons. Sequencing used blood. These receptors originate from a woman between 18 and 29 years old in good health.

In this sample, this clonotype turned up a few times. The genes are TRBV4-2 and TRBJ1-2; the D gene is possibly TRBD1 (5 bases). The V gene lost 5 bases and the J gene lost 7 bases, with 17 bases spanning the gap. The CDR3 loop spans 14 amino acids. Germline V CDR1 and CDR2: LGHNA, YNFKEQ. DNA for the CDR3: TGTGCCAGCAGCGCCACAGTGGGGACTCGTGGCTACACCTTC. Its translation is CASSATVGTRGYTF.

The chain recombines TRBV12-3 or TRBV12-4 with TRBJ2-3; 7 nucleotides match TRBD1. V lost 10 bases and J lost 3; bases outside the gene matches: 13. The CDR3 covers 15 residues. CDR3 sequence reads: CAIEYRDRLTDTQYF. The CDR3 DNA reads as TGTGCCATCGAGTACCGGGACAGACTTACAGATACGCAGTATTTT.

The rearrangement links TRBV6-2 or TRBV6-3 to TRBJ2-4; unclear D gene. The assigned J gene may be wrong: the sequence end matches TRBJ2-5 better. The CDR3 runs 15 residues. CDR1 is MNHEY, CDR2 SVGEGT, per germline. The CDR3 loop reads CASSYSRRSQETQYF. DNA for the CDR3: TGTGCCAGCAGTTACAGCCGACGGTCTCAAGAGACCCAGTACTTC.

The J gene is TRBJ2-5, the V gene TRBV10-3, with TRBD2 matching 11 bases. Germline V gives CDR1 ENHRY, CDR2 SYGVKD. V shed 4 bases, J shed 11 bases, and the junction held 15 bases outside the gene matches. There are 16 residues in the CDR3. The CDR3 DNA sequence: TGTGCCATCAGTGCATCCGGGACTAGCGGATACAATGAGCAGTACTTC. Translating it yields CAISASGTSGYNEQYF.

This clonotype has only a few counts. V is TRBV20-1 and J is TRBJ2-5; D gene uncertain. The V gene lost 5 bases and the J gene lost 11 bases, with 12 bases spanning the gap. Germline CDR1 is DFQATT and CDR2 is SNEGSKA (reference sequence). The length of the CDR3 is 10 residues. The CDR3 is CSALDNEQYF. The DNA for the CDR3 is TGCAGTGCTCTAGATAATGAGCAGTACTTC.

The rearrangement links TRBV2 to TRBJ2-2, with D tentatively TRBD1 (5 bases). Germline CDR1 SNHLY, CDR2 FYNNEI. This CDR3 comprises 14 residues. Trimming left V 2 bases short and J 1 base short, with 5 bases between. CDR3 nucleotide sequence: TGTGCCAGCAGTGAACAGGGGAACACCGGGGAGCTGTTTTTT. As protein: CASSEQGNTGELFF.

This sequence joins TRBV5-1 and TRBJ2-7, with 8 bases matching TRBD1. This CDR3 is 14 amino acids long. The V and J ends lost 4 bases and 6 bases, in that order; junction bases with no gene match: 9. The V gene's germline CDR1 is SGHRS and CDR2 YFSETQ. CDR3 in amino acids: CASSQSTGGGEQYF. The CDR3 DNA follows: TGCGCCAGCAGCCAATCCACAGGGGGTGGCGAGCAGTACTTC.

J is TRBJ2-3 and V is TRBV12-3 or TRBV12-4; D is unresolved. This CDR3 spans 14 amino acids. The V end was cut by 5 bases, the J end by 2 bases, with 11 bases between. CDR3 protein: CASSVLSPTDTQYF. The CDR3 DNA reads TGTGCCAGCAGTGTATTGAGCCCCACAGATACGCAGTATTTT.

The chain couples TRBV6-5 to TRBJ1-1; D unclear. The CDR3 runs 14 residues. Per the germline V gene, CDR1 is MNHEY and CDR2 is SVGAGI. V was clipped by 1 base and J by 0 bases, with 6 bases between them. CDR3 sequence: CASSYFPVNTEAFF. The CDR3 nucleotides read TGTGCCAGCAGTTACTTTCCAGTGAACACTGAAGCTTTCTTT.